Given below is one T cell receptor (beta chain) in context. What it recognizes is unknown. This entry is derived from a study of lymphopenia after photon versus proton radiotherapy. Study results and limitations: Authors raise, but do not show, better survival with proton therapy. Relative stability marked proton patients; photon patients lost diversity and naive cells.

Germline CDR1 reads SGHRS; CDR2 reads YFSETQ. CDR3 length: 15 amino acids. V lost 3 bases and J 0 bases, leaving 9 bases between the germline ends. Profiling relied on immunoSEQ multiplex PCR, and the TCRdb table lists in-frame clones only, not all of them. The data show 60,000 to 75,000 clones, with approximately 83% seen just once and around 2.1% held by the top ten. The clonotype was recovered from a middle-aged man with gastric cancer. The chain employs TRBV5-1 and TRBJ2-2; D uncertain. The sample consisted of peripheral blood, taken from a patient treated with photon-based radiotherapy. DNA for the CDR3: TGCGCCAGCAGCTCCAGGAGTTCGAACACCGGGGAGCTGTTTTTT. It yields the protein CASSSRSSNTGELFF.